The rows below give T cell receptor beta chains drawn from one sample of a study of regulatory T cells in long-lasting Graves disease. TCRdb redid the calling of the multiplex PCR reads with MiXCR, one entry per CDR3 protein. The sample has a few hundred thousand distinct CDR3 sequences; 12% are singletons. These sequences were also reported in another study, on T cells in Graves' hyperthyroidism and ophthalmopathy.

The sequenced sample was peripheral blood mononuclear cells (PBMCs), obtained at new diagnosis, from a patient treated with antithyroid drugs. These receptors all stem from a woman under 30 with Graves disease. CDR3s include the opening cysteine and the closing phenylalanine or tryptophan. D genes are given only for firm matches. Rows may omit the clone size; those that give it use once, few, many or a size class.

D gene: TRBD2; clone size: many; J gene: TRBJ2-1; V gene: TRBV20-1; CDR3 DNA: TGCAGTGCTAGGCCGGGACTACCCACCTACAATGAGCAGTTCTTC; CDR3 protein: CSARPGLPTYNEQFF
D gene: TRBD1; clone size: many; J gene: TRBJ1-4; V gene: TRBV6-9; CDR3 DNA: TGTGCCAGCAGTAACCCAATAGTTGGCCACTCCGGGACAGGGGTGAATGAAAAACTGTTTTTT; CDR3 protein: CASSNPIVGHSGTGVNEKLFF
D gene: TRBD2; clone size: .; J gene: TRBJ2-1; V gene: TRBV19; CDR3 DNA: TGTGCCAGTAGTATGACTAGCGGGGGGGATCTCGTCAATGAGCAGTTCTTC; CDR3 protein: CASSMTSGGDLVNEQFF
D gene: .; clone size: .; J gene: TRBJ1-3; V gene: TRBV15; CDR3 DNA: TGTGCCACCAGCAGAGAACCGACAGTCTCTGGAAACACCATATATTTT; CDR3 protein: CATSREPTVSGNTIYF
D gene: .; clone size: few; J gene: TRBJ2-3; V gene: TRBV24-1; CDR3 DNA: TGTGCCACCCAATCCGGCAGGGAGAGCACAGATACGCAGTATTTT; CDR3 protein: CATQSGRESTDTQYF
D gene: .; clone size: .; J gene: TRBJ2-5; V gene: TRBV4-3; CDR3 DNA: TGCGCCAGCAGCCAAGTTAAGGGGGTGAAGGCCCAGTACTTC; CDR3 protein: CASSQVKGVKAQYF
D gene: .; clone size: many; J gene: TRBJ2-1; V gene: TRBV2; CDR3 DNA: TGTGCCAGCATTCGAAGCGTCTCCTACAATGAGCAGTTCTTC; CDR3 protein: CASIRSVSYNEQFF
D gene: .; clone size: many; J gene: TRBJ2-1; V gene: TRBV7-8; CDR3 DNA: TGTGCCAGCAGCCCCGGGTGGGGCGGGCCCCCATACAATGAGCAGTTCTTC; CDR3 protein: CASSPGWGGPPYNEQFF
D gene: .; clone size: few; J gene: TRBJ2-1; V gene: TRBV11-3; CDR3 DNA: TGTGCCAGCAGCCTAGGTGAAGATGAGCAGTTCTTC; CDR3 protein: CASSLGEDEQFF
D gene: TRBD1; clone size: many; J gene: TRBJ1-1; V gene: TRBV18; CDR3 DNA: TGTGCCAGCTCACCCCGGGACAGGGGGGGGGACACTGAAGCTTTCTTT; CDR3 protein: CASSPRDRGGDTEAFF
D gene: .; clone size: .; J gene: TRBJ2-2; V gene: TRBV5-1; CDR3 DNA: TGCGCCAGTCGACTAACCGGGGGCGCCGGGGAGCTGTTTTTT; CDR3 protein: CASRLTGGAGELFF
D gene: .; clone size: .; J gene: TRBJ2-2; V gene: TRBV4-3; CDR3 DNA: TGCGCCAGCAGCCAAGAACGATCCTATAACACCGGGGAGCTGTTTTTT; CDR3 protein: CASSQERSYNTGELFF
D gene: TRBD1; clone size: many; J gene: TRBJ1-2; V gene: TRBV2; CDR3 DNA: TGTGCCAGCAGTCAGCGGTGGACCGGGACAGGGGACGACTATGGCTACACCTTC; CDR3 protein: CASSQRWTGTGDDYGYTF
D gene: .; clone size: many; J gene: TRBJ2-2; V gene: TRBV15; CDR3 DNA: TGTGCCACCAGCAGCCTAAATACCGGGGAGCTGTTTTTT; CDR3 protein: CATSSLNTGELFF
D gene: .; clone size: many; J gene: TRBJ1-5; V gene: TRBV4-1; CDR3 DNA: TGCGCCAGCAGCCAAGATCCCACAAATGGAGACTCGACCTTTCTAAATCAGCCCCAGCATTTT; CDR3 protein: CASSQDPTNGDSTFLNQPQHF
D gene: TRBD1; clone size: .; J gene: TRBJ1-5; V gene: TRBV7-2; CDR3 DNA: TGTGCCAGCAGCCCCCGACAGGGCCTCGTTGAACCCCAGCATTTT; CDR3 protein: CASSPRQGLVEPQHF
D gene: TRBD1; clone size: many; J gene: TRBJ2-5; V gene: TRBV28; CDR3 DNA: TGTGCCAGCAGACAGGGGTTAGGGGAGACCCAGTACTTC; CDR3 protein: CASRQGLGETQYF
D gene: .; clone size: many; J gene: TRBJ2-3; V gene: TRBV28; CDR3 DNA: TGTGCCAGCTGGCAGGGGTTCTCAAATACGCAGTATTTT; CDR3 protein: CASWQGFSNTQYF
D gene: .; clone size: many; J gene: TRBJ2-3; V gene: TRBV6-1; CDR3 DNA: TGTGCCAGCATTGATGGGACTTCAGATACGCAGTATTTT; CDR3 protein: CASIDGTSDTQYF
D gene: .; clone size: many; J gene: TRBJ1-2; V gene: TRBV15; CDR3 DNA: TGTGCCACCAGCAGAGATGGCCGAGGGGCCTACTATGGCTACACCTTC; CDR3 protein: CATSRDGRGAYYGYTF
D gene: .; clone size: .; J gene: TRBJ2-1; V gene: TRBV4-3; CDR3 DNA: TGCGCCAGCAGCCATGCGGCGAATGAGCAGTTCTTC; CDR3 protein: CASSHAANEQFF
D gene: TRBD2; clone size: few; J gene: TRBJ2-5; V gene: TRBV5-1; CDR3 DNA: TGCGCCAGCAGCCCAGCGGGACTTTGGCAAGAGACCCAGTACTTC; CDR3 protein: CASSPAGLWQETQYF
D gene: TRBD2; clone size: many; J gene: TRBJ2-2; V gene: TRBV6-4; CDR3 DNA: TGTGCCAGCAGCCGGACTAGCGACACCGGGGAGCTGTTTTTT; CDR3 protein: CASSRTSDTGELFF
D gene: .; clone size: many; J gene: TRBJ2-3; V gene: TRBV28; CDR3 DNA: TGTGCCAGCAACAAACCAAGGGGACGGACCAGGGGAGATACGCAGTATTTT; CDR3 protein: CASNKPRGRTRGDTQYF
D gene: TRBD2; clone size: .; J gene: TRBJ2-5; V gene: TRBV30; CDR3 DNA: TGTGCCTGGAGTGTAACGCTAGCGGGAGGGCAAGAGACCCAGTACTTC; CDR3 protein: CAWSVTLAGGQETQYF
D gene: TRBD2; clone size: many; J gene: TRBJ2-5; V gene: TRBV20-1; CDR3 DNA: TGCAGTGCAACTGGAGTAGCGGGGGGGCCCCAAGAGACCCAGTACTTC; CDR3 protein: CSATGVAGGPQETQYF
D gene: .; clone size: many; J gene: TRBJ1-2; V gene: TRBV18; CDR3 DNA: TGTGCCAGCTCACCCGGCCGACGAGGCTACACCTTC; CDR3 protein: CASSPGRRGYTF
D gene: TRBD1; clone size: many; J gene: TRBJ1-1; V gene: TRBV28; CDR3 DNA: TGTGCCAGCAGAGGGACAGGGGATAACACTGAAGCTTTCTTT; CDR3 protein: CASRGTGDNTEAFF
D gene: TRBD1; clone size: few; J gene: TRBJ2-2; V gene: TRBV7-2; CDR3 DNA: TGTGCCAGCAGCTCTGGAGAGGGGGCCATAAACACCGGGGAGCTGTTTTTT; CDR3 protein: CASSSGEGAINTGELFF
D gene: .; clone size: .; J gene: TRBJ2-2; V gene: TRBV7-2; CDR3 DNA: TGTGCCAGCAGTTTTAGCGGCAGGGAGGAGCTGTTTTTT; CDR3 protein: CASSFSGREELFF
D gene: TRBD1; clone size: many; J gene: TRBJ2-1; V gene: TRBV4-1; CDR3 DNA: TGCGCCAGCAGCCAAGGGGACAGGGAGGCGTTCTTC; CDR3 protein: CASSQGDREAFF
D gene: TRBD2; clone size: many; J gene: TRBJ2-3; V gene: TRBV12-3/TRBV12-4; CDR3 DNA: TGTGCCAGCGGAAGAGCGGGGGTGCTAGATACGCAGTATTTT; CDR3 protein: CASGRAGVLDTQYF
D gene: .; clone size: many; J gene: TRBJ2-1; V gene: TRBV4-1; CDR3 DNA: TGCGCCAGCAGCCAAGTCGGGAGCTCCTACAATGAGCAGTTCTTC; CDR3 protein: CASSQVGSSYNEQFF
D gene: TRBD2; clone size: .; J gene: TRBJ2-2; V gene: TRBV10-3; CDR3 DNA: TGTGCCATCAGTGAGGGACTAGCGGGGGGGCGACGTGGGGAGCTGTTTTTT; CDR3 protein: CAISEGLAGGRRGELFF
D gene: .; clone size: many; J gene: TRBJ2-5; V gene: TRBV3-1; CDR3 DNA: TGTGCCAGCAGCCAAGAAGGCGGTAAGAGCTTAGAGACCCAGTACTTC; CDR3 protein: CASSQEGGKSLETQYF
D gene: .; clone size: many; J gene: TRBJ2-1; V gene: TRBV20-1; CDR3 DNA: TGCAGTGCTAGAGATCTGAGGCAGAACAATGAGCAGTTCTTC; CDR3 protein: CSARDLRQNNEQFF
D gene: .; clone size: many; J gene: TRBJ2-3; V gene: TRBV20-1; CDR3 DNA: TGCAGTGCTTACGGCGGGAGCACAGATACGCAGTATTTT; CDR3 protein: CSAYGGSTDTQYF